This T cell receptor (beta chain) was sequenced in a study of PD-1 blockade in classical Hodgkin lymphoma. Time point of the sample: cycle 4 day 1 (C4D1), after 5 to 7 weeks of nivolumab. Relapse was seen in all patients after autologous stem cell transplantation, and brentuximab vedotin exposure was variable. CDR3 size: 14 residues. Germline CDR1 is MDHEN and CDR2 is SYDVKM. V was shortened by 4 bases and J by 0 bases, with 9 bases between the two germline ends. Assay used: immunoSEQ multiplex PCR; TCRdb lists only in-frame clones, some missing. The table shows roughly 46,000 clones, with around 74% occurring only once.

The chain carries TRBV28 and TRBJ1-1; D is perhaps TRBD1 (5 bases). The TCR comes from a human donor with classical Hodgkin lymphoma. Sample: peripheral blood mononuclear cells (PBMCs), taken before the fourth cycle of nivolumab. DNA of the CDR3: TGTGCCAGCAGTTCGGGACCGCTGAACACTGAAGCTTTCTTT. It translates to CASSSGPLNTEAFF.